Listed below are T cell receptor beta chains from one sample, sequenced in a study of CD8+ T cells in alopecia areata. Profiling relied on immunoSEQ multiplex PCR, and the TCRdb table lists in-frame clones only, not all of them. The repertoire includes hundreds of thousands of clones, 45% to 70% of them detected once, and about 0.88% sits in the top ten. The sequences come from CD4+ T cells sorted from blood, collected at roughly week 53, from a patient treated with tofacitinib. The receptors shown here come from a human donor with alopecia areata. The CDR3 runs from the conserved cysteine through the conserved F or W. D genes are given only for firm matches. Clone size appears in some rows only: once, few, many, or a class for an expanded clone.

v_call,j_call,clone_size,d_call,cdr3_nt,cdr3_aa
TRBV5-1,TRBJ1-2,-,-,TGCGCCAGCAGCTTTACGGGAAACTATGGCTACACCTTC,CASSFTGNYGYTF
TRBV29-1,TRBJ1-4,-,TRBD1,TGCAGCGTCGGGACAGGGAATGAAAAACTGTTTTTT,CSVGTGNEKLFF
TRBV5-4,TRBJ2-5,once,TRBD2,TGTGCCAGCAGCTTGGTGGGGGGGTCGGAGACCCAGTACTTC,CASSLVGGSETQYF
TRBV30,TRBJ2-5,few,-,TGTGCCTGGAGCCCCGGTGAGACCCAGTACTTC,CAWSPGETQYF
TRBV30,TRBJ2-4,-,-,TGTGCCTGGAGTGTACCAGGGCGAAACATTCAGTACTTC,CAWSVPGRNIQYF
TRBV6-6,TRBJ1-6,-,TRBD1,TGTGCCAGCAGTTACCCTCAAGGACAGGGGAATTCACCCCTCCACTTT,CASSYPQGQGNSPLHF
TRBV2,TRBJ2-3,-,TRBD1,TGTGCCAGCTCATCGGACAGGACCCCCACAGATACGCAGTATTTT,CASSSDRTPTDTQYF
TRBV13,TRBJ1-1,-,-,TGTGCCAGCAGCTTCGGCGTCGGCACTGAAGCTTTCTTT,CASSFGVGTEAFF
TRBV7-8,TRBJ2-1,-,-,TGTGCCAGCAGCTTAGCCGGCCAGTTCTCCTACAATGAGCAGTTCTTC,CASSLAGQFSYNEQFF
TRBV2,TRBJ1-2,-,-,TGTGCCAGCAGTGAGATGGGGGGGCCTAACTATGGCTACACCTTC,CASSEMGGPNYGYTF
TRBV10-3,TRBJ1-5,-,-,TGTGCCATCAGCGGGGGGGATCATCAGCCCCAGCATTTT,CAISGGDHQPQHF